The T cell receptor delta chain described here comes from a study of gamma delta lymphoproliferative disorders and STAT genes. Overall study: Each gamma-chain library started from at least 50 ng of genomic DNA, using the LymphoTrack Dx TCRG Assay. Delta libraries were made per EuroClonality-NGS working group procedure. Overall study findings and caveats: Patient gamma repertoires clustered apart from healthy controls; delta did not. Patient-control comparisons may be limited by differing T cell maturation stages.

Sequencing used genomic DNA taken from PBMCs of patients and controls. This clone was counted a few times. No antigen is known for it. TCRdb shows a much larger clone's protein in place of this DNA's translation, and the two differ at residue 11, likely through a read error; the protein shown is translated from the DNA. Trimming cost V 1 base and J 0 bases, with 23 bases left between them. CDR3 length: 19 amino acids. CDR1 is GEAIGNYY, CDR2 EKD, per germline. TCRdb re-called the multiplex PCR reads via CATT. The profile shows 3,300 or so delta-chain clones, around 1.2% of them singletons. The TCR originated in a human donor in good health. The chain carries TRDV2 and TRDJ1, with D unresolved. The source material was blood. As DNA, the CDR3 is TGTGCCTGTGACACGAGGATCCAAGTTGGGCGTTGGGACACCGATAAACTCATCTTT. Amino acid sequence: CACDTRIQVGRWDTDKLIF.